The T cell receptor (beta chain) described here comes from a study of type 1 and type 2 diabetes patients. Study background: T cells were magnetically sorted from PBMCs as CD4+ or CD8+ subsets.

All diabetic donors were classified as either type 1 or type 2 diabetes. Genomic DNA was the PCR template. A primer set of 30 forward and 13 reverse primers amplified the CDR3. TCRdb re-called the multiplex PCR reads with MiXCR, one entry per CDR3 protein. Among around 300,000 distinct CDR3 sequences listed, 45% to 60% were seen once. Germline loops: CDR1 LNHDA, CDR2 SQIVND (reference sequence). The CDR3 loop spans 15 amino acids. V lost 6 bases, J lost 6 bases, and 20 bases lay in between. The receptor was isolated from a man between 18 and 29 years old with type 2 diabetes. What was sequenced was peripheral blood mononuclear cells (PBMCs). V usage is TRBV19 and J usage is TRBJ1-2; perhaps TRBD1 as D (5 bases). In DNA, the CDR3 is TGTGCCAGTAGACATACCCCCTCCGGGGCGGATGGCTACACCTTC. It codes for CASRHTPSGADGYTF.